This record covers a single TCR beta chain. Its antigen is unknown. The entry originates in a study of cytomegalovirus exposure and HLA in healthy donors. Study-wide points: The investigators catalogued about 170 TCR beta chains as cytomegalovirus-associated.

Researchers ran the PCR with 60 Vbeta and 13 Jbeta primers. Methods used by the authors: As a later analysis found, there were 80 million to 90 million unique TCR beta chains, of which 8.5 million to 14 million were shared. Some clones are missing from TCRdb's copy, which holds only in-frame ones; the method was immunoSEQ multiplex PCR. V and J calls and clone size are as listed in that table; D and trimming were resolved from the DNA. Found here are some 140,000 clones, 85% to 90% of them singletons; the top ten hold approximately 6.7%. Sequencing was carried out using PBMCs. This receptor was obtained from a woman aged 25 to 45 in good health and CMV-seropositive.

The DNA of the CDR3 is TGCGCCAGCAGCGTCACAGGGGCCGGGGCCAACGTCCTGACTTTC. As protein: CASSVTGAGANVLTF. The chain carries TRBV5-1 and TRBJ2-6; 7 nucleotides match TRBD1. The CDR3 covers 15 residues. Germline V CDR1 and CDR2: SGHRS, YFSETQ. V gave up 4 bases and J gave up 4 bases; unmatched junction bases: 5.